Each of the 20 T cell receptor beta chains below was sequenced from the same sample in a study of regulatory T cells in long-lasting Graves disease. Sample time point: persistent/refractory GD, antithyroid drugs over 5 years with positive TRAb. RNA extracted from PBMCs served as the sequencing template. The TCR beta library used iRepertoire HTBI primers with Arm-PCR amplification of CDR3. TCRdb reprocessed the multiplex PCR reads via MiXCR and lists one record per CDR3 protein. The sample has 430,000 or so distinct CDR3 sequences; about 21% are singletons. The material sequenced was peripheral blood mononuclear cells (PBMCs), taken when the disease was refractory, from a patient treated with antithyroid drugs. The receptors originated from a female donor with Graves disease.

This clonotype was counted a few times. The V and J genes are TRBV19 and TRBJ2-1; a possible D gene is TRBD1 (6 bases). Germline V gene sequence: CDR1 LNHDA, CDR2 SQIVND (reference sequence). The CDR3 covers 14 residues. V was shortened by 1 base and J by 4 bases, with 8 bases between the two germline ends. DNA for the CDR3: TGTGCCAGTAGTATAGGGGGGCGGTACAATGAGCAGTTCTTC. Translation gives CASSIGGRYNEQFF.

The rearrangement links TRBV7-9 to TRBJ1-5; 7 bases are a match to TRBD1. The CDR3 is made up of 14 amino acids. Trimming took 5 bases from V and 7 from J; bases not matched to a gene: 8. The germline CDR1 and CDR2 sequences are SEHNR and FQNEAQ (reference sequence). CDR3 in amino acids: CASSPLGQAQPQHF. In DNA form, the CDR3 reads TGTGCCAGCAGCCCCCTCGGACAGGCCCAGCCCCAGCATTTT.

This clonotype occurred many times. This chain's CDR3 is CASGSDRGNYGYTF. The CDR3 DNA follows: TGTGCCAGCGGCTCGGACAGGGGAAACTATGGCTACACCTTC. V and J are TRBV27 and TRBJ1-2, with TRBD1 identical over 9 bases. The CDR3 totals 14 residues. CDR1 and CDR2 from the germline V gene are MNHEY and SMNVEV (reference sequence). With 8 bases clipped from V and 2 bases from J, the junction kept 6 bases outside the gene matches.

This clonotype has only a few counts. The chain has TRBV29-1 and TRBJ1-1, with no clear D. From germline, CDR1 is SQVTM and CDR2 ANQGSEA. The CDR3 covers 12 residues. V gave up 2 bases and J gave up 1 base, with 5 bases separating them. The CDR3 bases are TGCAGCGTTGAACAGTCGAACACTGAAGCTTTCTTT. Its protein is CSVEQSNTEAFF.

The chain couples TRBV29-1 to TRBJ2-1; 14 bases map to TRBD2. This CDR3 is built from 16 residues. V was clipped by 4 bases and J by 10 bases; unmatched bases: 12. Per the germline V gene, CDR1 is SQVTM and CDR2 is ANQGSEA. The CDR3 nucleotides are TGCAGCGTTGGGTGGGACAGACTAGCGGGAGGGGGGGAGCAGTTCTTC. Its protein is CSVGWDRLAGGGEQFF.

This clonotype was observed a few times. The V call is TRBV7-9, the J call TRBJ1-3, with no clear D. V was shortened by 6 bases and J by 3 bases, with 6 bases between the two germline ends. Looked up from germline, CDR1 is SEHNR and CDR2 is FQNEAQ (reference sequence). This CDR3 has 12 residues. CDR3 bases: TGTGCCAGCAGAATGAGTGGAAACACCATATATTTT. Translating it yields CASRMSGNTIYF.

This clonotype was seen a few times. V usage is TRBV7-8 and J usage is TRBJ2-7; D perhaps matches TRBD2 (7 bases). The ends were cut back, 1 base at V and 2 bases at J, with 12 bases in the middle. The CDR3 has 15 amino acids. CDR1 is SGHVS, CDR2 FQNEAQ, per germline. The CDR3 region has the DNA TGTGCCAGCAGCTTAGAGCGGGACATACCCTACGAGCAGTACTTC. This sequence encodes CASSLERDIPYEQYF. Based on the CDR3 plus reference TRBV7-8 and TRBJ2-7, the full variable domain is GAGVSQSPRYKVAKRGQDVALRCDPISGHVSLFWYQQALGQGPEFLTYFQNEAQLDKSGLPSDRFFAERPEGSVSTLKIQRTQQEDSAVYLCASSLERDIPYEQYFGPGTRLTVT.

Many counts were recorded for this clonotype. The chain recombines TRBV20-1 with TRBJ1-5; D uncertain. The CDR3 totals 15 residues. The V gene's germline CDR1 is DFQATT and CDR2 SNEGSKA (reference sequence). Trimming pared 1 base from V and 3 bases from J, leaving 13 bases between. The CDR3 reads CSARVPGIFNQPQHF. As DNA, the CDR3 is TGCAGTGCTAGAGTCCCTGGGATCTTCAATCAGCCCCAGCATTTT.

On this clonotype itself: This may stem from a read error, because a much larger clone lies one nucleotide away. The chain uses TRBV10-3 and TRBJ2-7, with D maybe TRBD2 (6 bases). Germline V CDR1 and CDR2: ENHRY, SYGVKD. The CDR3 runs to 14 residues. The CDR3 DNA follows: TGTGTCATCAGTGAGGTAGCGGAGGGGCTCGAGCAGTACTTC. Translated: CVISEVAEGLEQYF.

This clonotype was seen ten or more times. The genes are TRBV3-1 and TRBJ2-7; D unresolved. CDR1 LGHDT and CDR2 YNNKEL come from the germline V gene (reference sequence). The V and J ends lost 0 bases and 6 bases respectively, with 12 bases between them. The CDR3 runs 14 residues. CDR3 loop: CASSQESWSSEQYF. The CDR3 coding sequence is TGTGCCAGCAGCCAAGAAAGCTGGTCCAGCGAGCAGTACTTC.

This clonotype was detected ten times or more. The chain is built from TRBV11-3 and TRBJ2-6; the D gene is possibly TRBD2 (6 bases). V lost 1 base and J lost 0, with 10 bases in between. The CDR3 sequence is 17 residues long. Germline V gives CDR1 SGHNT, CDR2 YENEEA. The CDR3 sequence: CASSLGGEVSGANVLTF. CDR3 DNA sequence: TGTGCCAGCAGCTTAGGCGGGGAAGTCTCTGGGGCCAACGTCCTGACTTTC.

With regard to this clonotype: A single base separates this from a much larger clone, so it may be a read error. The genes are TRBV11-2 and TRBJ1-3; unclear D gene. V lost 8 bases to trimming and J lost 5 bases, with 13 bases between them. This CDR3 is built from 13 residues. Germline CDR1 is SGHAT and CDR2 is FQNNGV. In DNA, the CDR3 is TGTGCCAGCTCTAAGGTTACTAGAAACACCATATATTTT. This codes for CASSKVTRNTIYF.

V usage is TRBV20-1 and J usage is TRBJ2-5; 9 bases line up with TRBD1. Germline V lookup: CDR1 DFQATT, CDR2 SNEGSKA (reference sequence). The CDR3 extends over 13 amino acids. The junction had 2 bases not matched to a gene; V was cut back by 5 bases and J by 1 base. CDR3 amino acids: CSASQGAQETQYF. The CDR3 region has the DNA TGCAGTGCTTCACAGGGGGCCCAAGAGACCCAGTACTTC.

The genes are TRBV28 and TRBJ2-7, with TRBD2 as a possible D gene (5 bases). The germline V gene has CDR1 MDHEN and CDR2 SYDVKM. This CDR3 spans 15 amino acids. With 7 bases removed from V and 4 bases from J, the gap between germline ends came to 20 bases. The CDR3 is CASNRHGLIIYEQYF. In DNA, the CDR3 is TGTGCCAGCAATCGACATGGACTGATAATTTACGAGCAGTACTTC.

This chain joins TRBV10-3 and TRBJ1-1, with TRBD1 matching 8 bases. J gave up 5 bases and V 6 bases, and 8 bases lay outside the gene matches. Germline loops: CDR1 ENHRY, CDR2 SYGVKD. The CDR3 is made up of 14 amino acids. The CDR3 coding sequence is TGTGCCATCAGCAAGACAGGGGTGGAAACTGAAGCTTTCTTT. Translating it yields CAISKTGVETEAFF.

To note about this clonotype: A much larger clone differs by one base, so this may be a read error. The V gene is TRBV6-2 or TRBV6-3, the J gene TRBJ2-2, with 7 nucleotides matching TRBD2. The length of the CDR3 is 14 residues. Per germline, CDR1 MNHEY and CDR2 SVGEGT. The ends lost 7 bases at V and 9 bases at J; junction bases unmatched: 11. CDR3: CASMILARTRELFF. The CDR3 DNA reads as TGTGCCAGCATGATACTAGCGAGGACCAGGGAGCTGTTTTTT.

As to this clonotype: It may be a read error: a sequence one base away is much more abundant. The genes are TRBV28 and TRBJ2-5; 7 nucleotides agree with TRBD1. Germline CDR1 and CDR2: MDHEN and SYDVKM. The CDR3 covers 15 residues. The CDR3, as DNA: TGTGCCACCACCCCGACAGGGACGAATCAAGAGGCCCAGTACTTC. This codes for CATTPTGTNQEAQYF.

The rearrangement links TRBV7-2 to TRBJ2-7; D call uncertain. The CDR3 length is 14 residues. The germline V gene encodes CDR1 SGHTA and CDR2 FQGNSA. Between the trimmed V and J ends, which lost 5 bases and 3 bases, there was a span of 14 bases. The CDR3 bases are TGTGCCAGCAGCCCAGAGGAGCTTTTCTACGAGCAGTACTTC. It codes for CASSPEELFYEQYF.

This CDR3 is CASRAGANSGANVLTF. In DNA, the CDR3 is TGTGCCAGCAGGGCAGGGGCCAACTCTGGGGCCAACGTCCTGACTTTC. The chain recombines TRBV2 with TRBJ2-6; D is perhaps TRBD1 (6 bases). CDR3 length equals 16 residues. V lost 6 bases and J lost 0, with 12 bases in between. CDR1 is SNHLY and CDR2 is FYNNEI in the germline V gene.

CDR3 DNA sequence: TGTGCCAGCAGATGGACTAGCGGGAGGGGTGAGCAGTTCTTC. Its translation: CASRWTSGRGEQFF. The chain couples TRBV12-3 or TRBV12-4 to TRBJ2-1, with 15 bases matching TRBD2. V lost 6 bases, J lost 9 bases, and 3 bases stayed unmatched. The CDR3 covers 14 residues.